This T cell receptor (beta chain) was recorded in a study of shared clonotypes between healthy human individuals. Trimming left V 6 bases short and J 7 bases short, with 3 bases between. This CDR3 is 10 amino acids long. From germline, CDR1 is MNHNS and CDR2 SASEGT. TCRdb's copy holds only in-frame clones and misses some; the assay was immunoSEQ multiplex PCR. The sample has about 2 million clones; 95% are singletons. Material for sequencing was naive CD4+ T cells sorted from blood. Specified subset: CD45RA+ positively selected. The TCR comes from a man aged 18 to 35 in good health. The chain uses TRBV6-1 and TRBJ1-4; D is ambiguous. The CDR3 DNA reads TGTGCCAGCAGGAGTGAAAAACTGTTTTTT. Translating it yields CASRSEKLFF.